One T cell receptor (beta chain) is described in this entry. Its cognate antigen is unknown. This entry is derived from a study of CD8+ T cells in alopecia areata. Study-wide background: Treated individuals took tofacitinib by mouth, 5 to 10 mg twice daily. Overall study results and limits: In scalp and blood during tofacitinib, many expanded lesional clones persisted. Clonality in lesional scalp, especially alopecia totalis/universalis, exceeded that of normal scalp.

The treatment is: oral pan-JAK inhibitor, 5-10 mg twice daily. The germline V gene has CDR1 KGHSH and CDR2 LQKENI. V trimming: 1 base; J trimming: 1 base; junction bases outside the gene matches: 3. This CDR3 region has 15 residues. The sequencing template was cDNA reverse transcribed from extracted RNA. Data came from immunoSEQ multiplex PCR; TCRdb stores just in-frame clones and leaves some out. Counted here are about 210,000 clones, approximately 70% occurring once; the ten biggest clones make up around 1.2%. The TCR sequence derives from a human donor with alopecia areata. This sequence joins TRBV18 and TRBJ1-2; 7 nucleotides agree with TRBD1. This specimen consisted of CD4+ T cells sorted from blood, obtained between weeks 43 and 45, from a patient treated with tofacitinib. CDR3 DNA sequence: TGTGCCAGCTCACCACGGGACAGCGTTAACTATGGCTACACCTTC. Protein: CASSPRDSVNYGYTF.